This T cell receptor (beta chain) comes out of a study of T cell repertoires in cytomegalovirus infection. One entry per CDR3 protein results from TCRdb running MiXCR on the reads. The sample carries about 240,000 distinct CDR3 sequences, roughly an eighth recorded once. This clonotype was counted ten times or more. Antigen unknown. CDR1 is SGHTA and CDR2 is FQGNSA in the germline V gene. This CDR3 spans 16 amino acids. With 4 bases removed from V and 3 bases from J, the gap between germline ends came to 16 bases. Whole-study findings and limits: HLA-C-restricted CMV clonotypes gave the most frequent clonotype in two of eight donors. Pooled public TCR beta family frequency picked out CMV carriers with the relevant HLA.

This chain links TRBV7-2 with TRBJ1-5, with D tentatively TRBD1 (5 bases). Sample: PBMCs. The sequence derives from a human donor in good health (CMV status not recorded). Some clones in this sample may be carry-over from other donors' samples. Here the CDR3 DNA reads TGTGCCAGCAGCTCCCCGGACAAGGGGACCAATCAGCCCCAGCATTTT. This codes for CASSSPDKGTNQPQHF.